Included here is one T cell receptor beta chain sequence, with context. This clone was counted between two and nine times. It lacks a known antigen. Base qualities are missing; no much larger clone stands one base away. Donors were healthy HIV-negative adults with no recently reported acute infections or vaccinations. Only Caucasian adults living in Nashville, Tennessee, USA were represented among the donors. CD4+ T cells were enriched through magnetic negative selection, after which naive cells were positively selected on CD45RA and the remaining negative fraction served as the memory subset. Blood was collected by leukapheresis, and PBMCs were isolated by Ficoll-Histopaque density gradient centrifugation and then cryopreserved in liquid nitrogen vapor phase. Analytical flow cytometry was used to check the purity and quantity of every magnetically sorted T cell population. Genomic DNA was isolated from each sorted fraction and quantified by UV absorbance on a Nanodrop 2000c.

The data were obtained in a study of shared clonotypes between healthy human individuals (TCRdb year 2020). Regarding the study in general: The cohort comprised a couple of women and three men aged 18 to 49 years. Blood TCR repertoires of roughly five healthy adults were deeply sequenced to estimate repertoire size and the extent of clonotype sharing between individuals. To increase sequencing depth and limit assay-specific biases, TCR repertoire library preparation and sequencing were carried out by different laboratories using diverse techniques. Per donor, three plates each were used for CD4 naive and CD4 memory, two for CD8 naive, and one for CD8 memory. Each donor's leukapheresis produced roughly between roughly 0.94 and 9.5 billion PBMCs.

Its CDR3 holds 14 amino acids, cysteine through phenylalanine. Solely the CDR3 DNA is kept, with 42 bases framed from the first base. V trim: 3 bases; J trim: 8 bases; unmatched bases: 10. In the germline V gene, CDR1 corresponds to SGDLS and CDR2 to YYNGEE. The full study reports these points: The genetic and exposure-history diversity represented was limited by the small number of donors. Only blood was sampled, and tissue TCR repertoires likely differ from those in blood. Pairwise subsampling led to the expectation that sequencing depth would affect the degree of clonotype sharing among donors. Incomplete sequencing was indicated by rarefaction of sorted-subset datasets, despite the large sequencing depth. Clonotypes shared by all four sorted-subset donors showed higher generation probabilities than non-shared clonotypes. When a handful of donors were compared, the shared fraction of clonotypes was around 5.1% for naive CD4, over 3% for naive CD8, 2.3% for memory CD4, and approximately 0.4% for memory CD8. Larger estimated clonotype richness was generally found for naive subsets than for memory subsets.

Using the deep immunoSEQ assay, multiplex PCR amplified TCR CDR3 regions from genomic DNA. Genomic DNA extracted from each cell subset was distributed evenly over all wells of several immunoSEQ 96-well plates, and each plate served as one replicate. For sorted subsets, each replicate PCR was loaded with about 0.2 ug genomic DNA, equivalent to some 31,000 T cell genomes. Purified libraries were measured with a Qubit 3.0 fluorometer, size-checked on a Bioanalyzer 2100, and measured again with the KAPA Library Quantification kit. Every immunoSEQ 96-well plate was sequenced on a dedicated single-read 150-cycle Illumina NextSeq 550 flow cell. As for the original processing: Because only junctional sequences without quality scores were contained in the immunoSEQ output, filtering matching that applied to full-length reads could not be performed. To assign V/J genes and CDR3, sequences were annotated using PyIR, a Python wrapper for IgBLAST v1.9, with IMGT germline references. Reads were removed for weak V/J assignments (E-value above 1e-6), missing CDR3, stop codons, out-of-frame junctions, or ambiguous translated residues. V3J clonotypes were defined as sequences sharing an identical inferred V gene, J gene, and CDR3 amino acid sequence. The percentage overlap between two repertoires was calculated by dividing the number of shared unique clonotypes by the size of the smaller repertoire. Richness of each repertoire was evaluated using RTK rarefaction, the Chao1 estimator, and Recon v2.1 estimates of unobserved clonotypes. Generation probabilities were computed with OLGA for all TCRbeta clonotypes obtained by the gDNA method from a few donors. Drawn from immuneACCESS, this table holds only the in-frame rearrangements with V and J called that TCRdb kept. Clones are partly lost; checked studies trace under half to an unresolved V gene and leave the rest unexplained. V and J calls and clone size are given by that table; D and trimming were obtained from the DNA. The sample yields 950,000 to 1,200,000 clones; approximately 80% were counted once. The ten largest clones capture roughly 0.83% of the sample.

This chain joins TRBV9 to TRBJ1-2; TRBD1 matches 7 bases in the middle. The specimen was memory CD4+ T cells from PBMCs. Per the publication, the cell subset or site label means: CD45RA-negative fraction. The TCR comes from a man in his late teens or twenties in good health. Some clones in this sample may be carry-over from other donors' samples. The DNA is as follows: TGTGCCAGCAGCGCCAGACAGGGTGGGGGAGGCTACACCTTC. It is translated as CASSARQGGGGYTF.